The rows below give T cell receptor beta chains drawn from one sample of a study of regulatory T cells in long-lasting Graves disease. TCRdb re-analysed the multiplex PCR reads in MiXCR, keeping a single row per CDR3 protein. The sample has a few hundred thousand distinct CDR3 sequences, around 17% seen once; the top ten hold 25% to 30%. These data also formed part of another study, on T cells in Graves' hyperthyroidism and ophthalmopathy.

The specimen was peripheral blood mononuclear cells (PBMCs), collected at new diagnosis, from a patient treated with antithyroid drugs. Source of these receptors: a man aged 40-55 years with Graves disease. Each CDR3 is given with its conserved first and last residue.

j_call,v_call,cdr3_aa
TRBJ1-1,TRBV12-3/TRBV12-4,CASSRQGQGADAFF
TRBJ1-4,TRBV6-1,CASRGGTLGEKLFF
TRBJ2-3,TRBV2,CASSERASRIDTQYF
TRBJ2-5,TRBV28,CASSLNRAETQYF
TRBJ2-3,TRBV29-1,CSGRRGVGTDTQYF
TRBJ2-1,TRBV28,CASSLSGGEANEQFF
TRBJ2-3,TRBV5-1,CASSIGTSGADTQYF
TRBJ2-7,TRBV5-6,CASSPVGGFRSSEQYF
TRBJ2-3,TRBV24-1,CATSDPGTGGDTQYF
TRBJ2-7,TRBV7-9,CATTQGSYEQYF
TRBJ2-3,TRBV2,CASSSGLAGGPDTQYF
TRBJ1-1,TRBV6-8,CASTVRTLNTEAFF
TRBJ2-7,TRBV18,CASSPGLRGRYEQYF
TRBJ2-1,TRBV2,CASRDLSSYNEQFF
TRBJ2-7,TRBV28,CASTAYSGSGYEQYF
TRBJ2-4,TRBV6-2/TRBV6-3,CASSSSGLALGIQYF
TRBJ1-2,TRBV20-1,CSASRTVSYGYTF
TRBJ1-5,TRBV6-1,CASGHPGQGYNQPQHF
TRBJ2-3,TRBV28,CASSLVAHWAVTDTQYF
TRBJ2-3,TRBV20-1,CSARVGQGGPDTQYF
TRBJ1-3,TRBV2,CASSLNRDTNTIYF
TRBJ2-3,TRBV2,CASPSGPASTDTQYF
TRBJ1-1,TRBV5-1,CASSLNPGITEAFF
TRBJ2-2,TRBV30,CAWSVLGSGGELFF
TRBJ1-5,TRBV7-2,CASSLAVRGVSNQPQHF
TRBJ1-5,TRBV5-1,CASSPDSRNQPQHF
TRBJ2-1,TRBV2,CASSSLAGRATAYNEQFF
TRBJ2-5,TRBV24-1,CATSDAGTIQETQYF
TRBJ2-4,TRBV28,CASSSQGLAGYIQYF
TRBJ2-3,TRBV5-1,CASSHFAGTDTQYF
TRBJ1-1,TRBV4-1,CASSQVPGGHEAFF
TRBJ2-5,TRBV28,CASSSSQETQYF
TRBJ2-4,TRBV6-2/TRBV6-3,CASSGTVVPNIQYF